Sequencing of this TCR beta chain was carried out in a study of blood T cell repertoires in COVID-19. Overall study: COVID-19 samples from acute and convalescent phases originated in the United States, Italy and Spain. Nucleic acid was either cDNA or gDNA, and it came from T cells, B-cell-depleted T cells, or PBMCs.

With 3 bases removed from V and 4 bases from J, the gap between germline ends came to 15 bases. The germline gives CDR1 MNHEY, CDR2 SMNVEV (reference sequence). The CDR3 extends over 15 amino acids. Per the original data handling: Scientists estimated how many nucleated cells there were by amplifying reference gene primers. This table comes from immunoSEQ multiplex PCR, and its TCRdb copy is limited to in-frame clones, with some not included. That table is the source of V, J and clone size, and D and trimming were worked out from the DNA. This table has roughly 54,000 clones, around 84% appearing once.

This rearrangement joins TRBV27 to TRBJ1-1; D may be TRBD1 (6 bases). Sequenced input: peripheral blood. The TCR originated in a man in his forties or fifties with acute or convalescent COVID-19. The CDR3 sequence is CASSLAGGGGTEAFF. For the CDR3, the DNA is TGTGCCAGCAGTTTGGCGGGTGGGGGCGGCACTGAAGCTTTCTTT.